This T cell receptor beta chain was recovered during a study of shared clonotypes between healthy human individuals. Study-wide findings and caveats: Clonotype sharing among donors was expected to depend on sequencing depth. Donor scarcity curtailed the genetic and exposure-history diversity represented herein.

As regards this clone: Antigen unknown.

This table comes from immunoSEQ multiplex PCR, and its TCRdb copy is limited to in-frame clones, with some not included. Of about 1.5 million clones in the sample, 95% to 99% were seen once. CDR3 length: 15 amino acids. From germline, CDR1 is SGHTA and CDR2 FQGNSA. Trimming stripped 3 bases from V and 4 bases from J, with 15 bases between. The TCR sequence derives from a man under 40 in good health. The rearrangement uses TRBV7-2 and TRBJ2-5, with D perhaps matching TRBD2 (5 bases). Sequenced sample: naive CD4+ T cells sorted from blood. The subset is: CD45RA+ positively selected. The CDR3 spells CASSFREARRETQYF. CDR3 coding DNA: TGTGCCAGCAGCTTCCGGGAAGCCAGACGAGAGACCCAGTACTTC.